Given below is one T cell receptor (beta chain) in context. The antigen remains undetermined. TCRdb keeps only in-frame clones here, not all; method: immunoSEQ multiplex PCR. The table records some 2.1 million clones, over 85% of them present only once. The record originates from a study of shared clonotypes between healthy human individuals. Germline CDR1 and CDR2: SGHDT and YYEEEE. V lost 1 base and J lost 4; bases outside the gene matches: 5. This CDR3 comprises 14 residues. Overall study results and limits: Incomplete sequencing of sorted subsets was indicated by rarefaction despite large depth.

Cells designated naive CD8 were CD45RO-negative and were positively selected for CCR7, with terminally differentiated effector memory CD45RA+ cells excluded. The chain combines TRBV5-6 with TRBJ2-7; 7 bases map to TRBD1. Source material: naive CD8+ T cells from PBMCs. The receptor comes from a man aged 18 to 29 in good health. Some clones in this sample may be carry-over from other donors' samples. The CDR3 loop reads CASSLNEGAYEQYF. The CDR3 nucleotides read TGTGCCAGCAGCTTGAATGAGGGGGCTTACGAGCAGTACTTC. Supplemented by reference TRBV5-6 and TRBJ2-7, the full variable domain reads DAGVTQSPTHLIKTRGQQVTLRCSPKSGHDTVSWYQQALGQGPQFIFQYYEEEERQRGNFPDRFSGHQFPNYSSELNVNALLLGDSALYLCASSLNEGAYEQYFGPGTRLTVT.